Listed here is a single T cell receptor beta chain. Its antigen is not known. The record originates from a study of CD8+CD57+ T cells in acquired aplastic anemia. Study as a whole: Mean read depth for CD4+ cells from healthy donors was around 9.9 million. Study-wide results and limits: Researchers reported that CD8+ Simpson's diversity was not significantly different in patients versus controls.

Using genomic DNA as the template, TCR beta VDJ and CDR3 profiling was carried out. TCRdb re-derived calls from the reads in MiXCR, one entry per CDR3 protein. The sample records around 150,000 distinct CDR3 sequences, around 45% being singletons. Germline lookup yields CDR1 SGDLS and CDR2 YYNGEE. V lost 3 bases to trimming and J lost 3 bases, with 3 bases between them. The CDR3 sequence is 11 residues long. The source is a human donor in good health. Material: sorted CD4+, CD8+, or CD8+CD57+ T cells (not recorded which) from PBMCs. V and J are TRBV9 and TRBJ1-2; the D is unclear. The CDR3 bases are TGTGCCAGCAGCGACTACTATGGCTACACCTTC. This codes for CASSDYYGYTF.